This entry concerns a single T cell receptor (beta chain). Deletions cut 3 bases from V and 7 bases from J, with 15 bases between. Germline assignment: CDR1 DFQATT and CDR2 SNEGSKA (reference sequence). The CDR3 has 13 residues. The sample providers were healthy Caucasian people from Russia, aged about 6 to 90. Each sample provided at least 6 micrograms of extracted total RNA. This sample was included in a study of blood T cells in healthy people across ages. Sample-barcoded 5' priming and a J-beta primer mix drove a second PCR of roughly 6 to 12 cycles. Each CDR3 protein is one row after TCRdb ran MiXCR on the 5' RACE reads. The sample lists about 560,000 distinct CDR3 sequences; around 27% were seen once. This same sample was also part of a study on T cells of mothers and their children.

The rearrangement links TRBV20-1 to TRBJ1-2, with D maybe TRBD1 (5 bases). Material for sequencing was blood. This sequence was found in a boy between 2 and 10 years old in good health. Here the CDR3 reads CSASGTPAPGYTF. CDR3 DNA: TGCAGTGCTAGCGGGACCCCAGCTCCTGGCTACACCTTC.